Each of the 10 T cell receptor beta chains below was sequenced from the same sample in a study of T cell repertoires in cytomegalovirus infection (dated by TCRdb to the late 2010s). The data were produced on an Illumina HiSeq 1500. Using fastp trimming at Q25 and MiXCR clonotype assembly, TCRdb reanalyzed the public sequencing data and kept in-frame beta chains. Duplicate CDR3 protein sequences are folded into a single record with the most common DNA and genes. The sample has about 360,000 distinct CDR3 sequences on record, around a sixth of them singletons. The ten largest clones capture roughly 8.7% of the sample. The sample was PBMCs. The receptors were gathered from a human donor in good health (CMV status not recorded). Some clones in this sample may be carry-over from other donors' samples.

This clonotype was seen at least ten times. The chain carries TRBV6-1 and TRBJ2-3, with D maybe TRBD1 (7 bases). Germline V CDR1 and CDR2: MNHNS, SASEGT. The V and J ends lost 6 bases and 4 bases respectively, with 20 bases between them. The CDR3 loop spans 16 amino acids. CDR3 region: CASRGGGRGLADTQYF. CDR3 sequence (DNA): TGTGCCAGCAGGGGGGGCGGTAGGGGGCTCGCAGATACGCAGTATTTT.

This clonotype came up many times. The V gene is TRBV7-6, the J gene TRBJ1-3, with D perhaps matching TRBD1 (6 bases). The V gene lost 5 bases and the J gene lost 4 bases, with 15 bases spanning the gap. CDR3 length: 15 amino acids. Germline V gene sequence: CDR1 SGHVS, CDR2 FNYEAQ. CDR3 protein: CASSPFQGLGNTIYF. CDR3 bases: TGTGCCAGCAGCCCGTTTCAGGGGCTCGGAAACACCATATATTTT.

The CDR3 region has the DNA TGTGCCAGCAGCCAGGACGGGACGGGGCCCTACGAGCAGTACTTC. This gives the protein CASSQDGTGPYEQYF. The chain uses TRBV7-6 and TRBJ2-7; D assignment may be TRBD1 or TRBD2 (5 bases each). CDR1 SGHVS and CDR2 FNYEAQ come from the germline V gene. The CDR3 runs to 15 residues. The V and J ends lost 5 bases and 2 bases respectively, with 16 bases between them.

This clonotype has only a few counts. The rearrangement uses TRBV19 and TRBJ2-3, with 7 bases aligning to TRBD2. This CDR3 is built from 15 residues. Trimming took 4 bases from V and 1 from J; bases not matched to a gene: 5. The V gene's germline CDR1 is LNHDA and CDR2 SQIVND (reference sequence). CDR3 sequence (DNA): TGTGCCAGTAGTAAGGGGCTAGCGGGCACAGATACGCAGTATTTT. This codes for CASSKGLAGTDTQYF.

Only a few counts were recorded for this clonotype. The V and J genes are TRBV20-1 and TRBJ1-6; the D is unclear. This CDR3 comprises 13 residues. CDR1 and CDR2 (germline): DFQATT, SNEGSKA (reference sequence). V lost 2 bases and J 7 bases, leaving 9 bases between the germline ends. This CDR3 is CSARKDANSPLHF. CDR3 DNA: TGCAGTGCTAGAAAGGACGCGAATTCACCCCTCCACTTT.

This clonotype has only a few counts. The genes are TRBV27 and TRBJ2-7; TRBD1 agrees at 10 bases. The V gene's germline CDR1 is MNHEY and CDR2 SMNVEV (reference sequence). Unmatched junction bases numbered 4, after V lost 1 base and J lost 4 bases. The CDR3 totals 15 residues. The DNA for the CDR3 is TGTGCCAGCAGTTTATTAGGACAGGGGGGGTACGAGCAGTACTTC. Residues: CASSLLGQGGYEQYF.

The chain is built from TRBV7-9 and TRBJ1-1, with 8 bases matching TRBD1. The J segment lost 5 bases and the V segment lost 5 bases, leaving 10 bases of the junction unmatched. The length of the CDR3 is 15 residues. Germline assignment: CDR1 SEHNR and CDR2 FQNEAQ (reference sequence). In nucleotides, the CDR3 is TGTGCCAGCAGCCGAGGGCAGGGGGCTTGGACTGAAGCTTTCTTT. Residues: CASSRGQGAWTEAFF.

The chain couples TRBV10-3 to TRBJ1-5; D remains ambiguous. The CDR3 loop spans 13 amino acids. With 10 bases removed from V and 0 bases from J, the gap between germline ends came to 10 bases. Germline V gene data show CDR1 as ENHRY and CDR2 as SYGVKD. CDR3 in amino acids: CATSEYSNQPQHF. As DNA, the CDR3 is TGTGCCACGTCCGAGTATAGCAATCAGCCCCAGCATTTT.

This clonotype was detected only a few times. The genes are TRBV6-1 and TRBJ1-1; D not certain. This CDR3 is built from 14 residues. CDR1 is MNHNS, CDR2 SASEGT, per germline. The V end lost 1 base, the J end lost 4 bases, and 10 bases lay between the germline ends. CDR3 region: CASSEEAGFTEAFF. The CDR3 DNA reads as TGTGCCAGCAGTGAAGAGGCGGGGTTCACTGAAGCTTTCTTT.

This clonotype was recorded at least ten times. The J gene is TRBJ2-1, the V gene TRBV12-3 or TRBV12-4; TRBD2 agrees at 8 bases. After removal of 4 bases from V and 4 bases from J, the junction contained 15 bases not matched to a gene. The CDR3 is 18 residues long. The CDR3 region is CASSSRLPGGRLYNEQFF. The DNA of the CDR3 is TGTGCCAGCAGTTCTCGCCTTCCGGGCGGGAGGTTATACAATGAGCAGTTCTTC.